The 15 T cell receptor beta chains below come from one sample, sequenced in a study of blood T cell repertoires in COVID-19. Libraries were prepared by immunoSEQ multiplex PCR; TCRdb keeps only in-frame clonotypes and omits some of them. The sample carries fewer than 95,000 clones, approximately 74% recorded once. The sample consisted of peripheral blood. These receptors came from a man between 65 and 80 years old with COVID-19, enrolled during active disease.

This clone was seen only once. The V call is TRBV30, the J call TRBJ1-3, with 8 bases identical to TRBD1. Germline V gene data show CDR1 as GTSNPN and CDR2 as SVGIG (reference sequence). The CDR3 extends over 16 amino acids. Trimming cost V 4 bases and J 2 bases; bases outside gene matches: 10. CDR3 residues: CAWTLGGRGPGNTIYF. CDR3 in DNA: TGTGCCTGGACGCTGGGGGGCAGGGGGCCTGGAAACACCATATATTTT.

J is TRBJ2-1 and V is TRBV20-1, with TRBD2 identical over 7 bases. Germline V gene data show CDR1 as DFQATT and CDR2 as SNEGSKA (reference sequence). With 3 bases clipped from V and 3 bases from J, the junction kept 8 bases outside the gene matches. The CDR3 sequence is 15 residues long. CDR3 DNA sequence: TGCAGTGCTAGTAGGATGGCGGGAGTCTACAATGAGCAGTTCTTC. Amino acid sequence: CSASRMAGVYNEQFF.

This clone occurred once. This rearrangement joins TRBV19 to TRBJ1-1, with 7 bases identical to TRBD1. V trimming: 6 bases; J trimming: 3 bases; junction bases outside the gene matches: 10. Germline V CDR1 and CDR2: LNHDA, SQIVND (reference sequence). The CDR3 covers 15 residues. The CDR3 region is CASSLPDRQYTEAFF. For the CDR3, the DNA is TGTGCCAGTAGCCTCCCGGACAGGCAGTACACTGAAGCTTTCTTT. The complete variable domain, with remaining parts taken from reference TRBV19 and TRBJ1-1, reads DGGITQSPKYLFRKEGQNVTLSCEQNLNHDAMYWYRQDPGQGLRLIYYSQIVNDFQKGDIAEGYSVSREKKESFPLTVTSAQKNPTAFYLCASSLPDRQYTEAFFGQGTRLTVV.

The chain employs TRBV29-1 and TRBJ1-2; the match to TRBD1 covers 7 bases. The CDR3 sequence is 13 residues long. The V segment lost 5 bases and the J segment 9 bases; nucleotides outside the gene matches: 12. Looked up from germline, CDR1 is SQVTM and CDR2 is ANQGSEA. The CDR3 sequence: CSVPQQGSMSYTF. The CDR3 DNA follows: TGCAGCGTTCCTCAACAGGGGAGCATGAGCTACACCTTC.

In its sample, this clone ranks as medium-sized (0.01 to 0.1%). This chain uses TRBV30 with TRBJ1-2; TRBD1 is a possible D gene (6 bases). The CDR3 is made up of 13 amino acids. Germline CDR1 and CDR2: GTSNPN and SVGIG (reference sequence). V shed 4 bases and J shed 2 bases, with 11 bases lying between them. The CDR3 nucleotides are TGTGCCTGGATTAAGGGGGACAACTATGGCTACACCTTC. It yields the protein CAWIKGDNYGYTF.

This chain joins TRBV10-3 and TRBJ2-3; 9 bases agree with TRBD1. V lost 4 bases and J lost 5; bases outside the gene matches: 7. CDR3 length equals 15 residues. Germline assignment: CDR1 ENHRY and CDR2 SYGVKD. CDR3 residues: CAISATGGAGDTQYF. DNA for the CDR3: TGTGCCATCAGTGCTACAGGGGGCGCGGGAGATACGCAGTATTTT.

This clone was detected only once. The genes are TRBV28 and TRBJ2-7, with 8 bases lining up with TRBD1. This CDR3 is built from 13 residues. Germline CDR1 and CDR2: MDHEN and SYDVKM. V trimming: 7 bases; J trimming: 5 bases; junction bases outside the gene matches: 7. The CDR3 DNA is TGTGCCAGCACCAGACCAGGGGGCCACGAGCAGTACTTC. Translated: CASTRPGGHEQYF.

This chain links TRBV5-1 with TRBJ2-3, with 14 bases aligning to TRBD2. V shed 4 bases, J shed 4 bases, and the junction held 8 bases outside the gene matches. CDR1 is SGHRS and CDR2 is YFSETQ in the germline V gene. The CDR3 contains 17 residues. The CDR3 nucleotides read TGCGCCAGCAGCATGGGAGGACTAGCGGGGGGAGCAGATACGCAGTATTTT. Residues: CASSMGGLAGGADTQYF.

The chain employs TRBV9 and TRBJ2-1, with 7 bases matching TRBD2. This CDR3 contains 17 residues. Germline assignment: CDR1 SGDLS and CDR2 YYNGEE. Unmatched junction bases numbered 13, after V lost 0 bases and J lost 7 bases. The DNA for the CDR3 is TGTGCCAGCAGCGTAGGGCCCCTTGGGAGGGGAGGAAATGAGCAGTTCTTC. It translates to CASSVGPLGRGGNEQFF.

The J gene is TRBJ2-1, the V gene TRBV30; 10 bases map to TRBD2. The CDR3 contains 14 residues. Germline CDR1 is GTSNPN and CDR2 is SVGIG (reference sequence). V lost 3 bases to trimming and J lost 7 bases; unmatched junction nucleotides: 6. The CDR3 region is CAWRLKAGGNEQFF. CDR3 DNA sequence: TGTGCCTGGAGATTAAAAGCGGGAGGGAATGAGCAGTTCTTC.

The chain has TRBV11-1 and TRBJ2-7, with D maybe TRBD2 (6 bases). CDR3 length: 14 residues. CDR1 is SGHAT and CDR2 is FQDESV in the germline V gene (reference sequence). The V and J ends lost 4 bases and 4 bases respectively, with 14 bases between them. The CDR3 loop reads CASSSGLFTYEQYF. The DNA of the CDR3 is TGTGCCAGCAGCTCCGGACTATTTACTTACGAGCAGTACTTC.

V is TRBV24-1 and J is TRBJ1-5; TRBD1 matches at 9 bases. Losses at the gene ends were 7 bases for V and 5 bases for J; bases not matched to a gene: 8. CDR1 is KGHDR, CDR2 SFDVKD, per germline. The CDR3 is 15 amino acids. The CDR3 loop is CATSPAGQGDQPQHF. CDR3 nucleotides: TGTGCCACCAGCCCAGCGGGACAGGGAGATCAGCCCCAGCATTTT.

The CDR3 region is CASTEEGGGGYTQYF. CDR3 DNA sequence: TGTGCCAGCACCGAAGAGGGGGGAGGGGGTTATACGCAGTATTTT. The chain combines TRBV2 with TRBJ2-3; D possibly corresponds to TRBD2 (7 bases). Trimming shortened V by 7 bases and J by 7 bases, and 21 bases separated the two germline ends. Per the germline V gene, CDR1 is SNHLY and CDR2 is FYNNEI. The CDR3 contains 15 residues.

This sequence joins TRBV11-3 and TRBJ2-1; 7 bases fit TRBD1. Unmatched junction bases numbered 9, after V lost 3 bases and J lost 10 bases. The CDR3 runs to 14 residues. Germline CDR1 SGHNT, CDR2 YENEEA. The CDR3 DNA follows: TGTGCCAGCAGCTTGGGGACAGCTCGAGAGGAGCAGTTCTTC. Its translation is CASSLGTAREEQFF.

There are a few counts of this clone. The chain employs TRBV3-1 (or the pseudogene TRBV3-2) and TRBJ2-1, with TRBD1 matching over 8 bases. The ends lost 5 bases at V and 6 bases at J; junction bases unmatched: 9. Germline assignment: CDR1 LGHDT and CDR2 YNNKEL (reference sequence). The CDR3 is 15 residues long. In DNA form, the CDR3 reads TGTGCCAGCAGCTTTGGACAGGGAGTTGGCAATGAGCAGTTCTTC. Protein product: CASSFGQGVGNEQFF.